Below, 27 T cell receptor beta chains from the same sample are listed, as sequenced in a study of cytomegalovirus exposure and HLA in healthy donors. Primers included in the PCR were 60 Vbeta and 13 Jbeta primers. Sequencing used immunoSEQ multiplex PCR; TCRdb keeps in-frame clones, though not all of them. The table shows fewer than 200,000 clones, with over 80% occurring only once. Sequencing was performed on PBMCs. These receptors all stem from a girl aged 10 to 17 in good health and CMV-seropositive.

The chain's CDR3 is CASRASGSEQYF. In DNA form, the CDR3 reads TGTGCCAGCAGAGCTAGTGGTAGCGAGCAGTACTTC. The chain is built from TRBV7-9 and TRBJ2-7; D is undetermined. The germline V gene has CDR1 SEHNR and CDR2 FQNEAQ (reference sequence). The CDR3 runs 12 residues. Trimming took 6 bases from V and 6 from J, leaving 12 bases between them.

CDR3 DNA sequence: TGTGCCAGCAGTCCCATCCGACAGGGAGAGACCCAGTACTTC. Translated: CASSPIRQGETQYF. The genes are TRBV6-6 and TRBJ2-5; TRBD1 matches at 7 bases. CDR1 and CDR2 from the germline V gene are MNHNY and SVGAGI (reference sequence). The V and J ends lost 5 bases and 4 bases, in that order; junction bases with no gene match: 7. This CDR3 has 14 residues.

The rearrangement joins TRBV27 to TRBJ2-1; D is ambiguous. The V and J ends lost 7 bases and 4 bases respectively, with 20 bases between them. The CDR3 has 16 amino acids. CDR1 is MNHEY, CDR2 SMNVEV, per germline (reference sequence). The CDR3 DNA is TGTGCCAGCACCCCCCTAGGTCGTTCAAAGTACAATGAGCAGTTCTTC. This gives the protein CASTPLGRSKYNEQFF.

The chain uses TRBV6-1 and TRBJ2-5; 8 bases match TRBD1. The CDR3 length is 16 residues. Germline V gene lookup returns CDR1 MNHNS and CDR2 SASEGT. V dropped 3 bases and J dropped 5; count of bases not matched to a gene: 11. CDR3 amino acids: CASSEGTGPGWETQYF. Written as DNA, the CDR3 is TGTGCCAGCAGTGAGGGGACAGGCCCGGGATGGGAGACCCAGTACTTC.

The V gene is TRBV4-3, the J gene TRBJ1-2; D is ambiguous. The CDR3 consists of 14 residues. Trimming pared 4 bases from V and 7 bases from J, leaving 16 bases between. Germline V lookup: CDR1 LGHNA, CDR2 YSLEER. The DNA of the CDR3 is TGCGCCAGCAGCCCGCGGATCTCCCGTGGTGGCTACACCTTC. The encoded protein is CASSPRISRGGYTF.

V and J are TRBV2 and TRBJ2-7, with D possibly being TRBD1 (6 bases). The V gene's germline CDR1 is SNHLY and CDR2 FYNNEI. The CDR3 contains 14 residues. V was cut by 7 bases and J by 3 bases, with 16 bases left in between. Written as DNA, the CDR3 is TGTGCCAGCACCCGATACAGGGCTGGCTACGAGCAGTACTTC. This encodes CASTRYRAGYEQYF. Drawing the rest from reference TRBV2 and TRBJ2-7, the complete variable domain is EPEVTQTPSHQVTQMGQEVILRCVPISNHLYFYWYRQILGQKVEFLVSFYNNEISEKSEIFDDQFSVERPDGSNFTLKIRSTKLEDSAMYFCASTRYRAGYEQYFGPGTRLTVT.

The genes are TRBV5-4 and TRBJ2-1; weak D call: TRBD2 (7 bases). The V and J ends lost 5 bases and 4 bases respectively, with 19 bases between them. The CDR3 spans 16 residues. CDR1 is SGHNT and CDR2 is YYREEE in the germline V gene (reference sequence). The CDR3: CASSQGGASGYNEQFF. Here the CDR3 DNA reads TGTGCCAGCAGTCAAGGGGGGGCTAGCGGATACAATGAGCAGTTCTTC.

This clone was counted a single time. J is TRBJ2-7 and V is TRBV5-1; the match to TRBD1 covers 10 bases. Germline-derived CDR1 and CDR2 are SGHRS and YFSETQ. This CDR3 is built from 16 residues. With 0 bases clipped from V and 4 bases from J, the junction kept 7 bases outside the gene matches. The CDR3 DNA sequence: TGCGCCAGCAGCTTGGCGGTCGGGACAGGGGTGTACGAGCAGTACTTC. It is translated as CASSLAVGTGVYEQYF.

The CDR3 coding sequence is TGTGCCAGTAGTGCCAACGGGGCCTACAATGAGCAGTTCTTC. This gives the protein CASSANGAYNEQFF. J is TRBJ2-1 and V is TRBV19, with D perhaps TRBD2 (5 bases). The length of the CDR3 is 14 residues. Germline CDR1 and CDR2: LNHDA and SQIVND (reference sequence). With 5 bases removed from V and 2 bases from J, the gap between germline ends came to 10 bases.

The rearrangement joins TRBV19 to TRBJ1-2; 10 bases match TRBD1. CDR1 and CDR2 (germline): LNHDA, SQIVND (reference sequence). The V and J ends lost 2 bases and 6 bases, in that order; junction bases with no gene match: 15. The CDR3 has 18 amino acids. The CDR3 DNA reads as TGTGCCAGTAGTATAATTCTGACTCGACAGGGGGCGCAGAATGGCTACACCTTC. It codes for CASSIILTRQGAQNGYTF. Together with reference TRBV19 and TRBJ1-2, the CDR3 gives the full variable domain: DGGITQSPKYLFRKEGQNVTLSCEQNLNHDAMYWYRQDPGQGLRLIYYSQIVNDFQKGDIAEGYSVSREKKESFPLTVTSAQKNPTAFYLCASSIILTRQGAQNGYTFGSGTRLTVV.

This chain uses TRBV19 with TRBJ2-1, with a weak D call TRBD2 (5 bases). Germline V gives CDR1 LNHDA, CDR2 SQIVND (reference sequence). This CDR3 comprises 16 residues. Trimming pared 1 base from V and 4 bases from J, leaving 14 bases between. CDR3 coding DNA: TGTGCCAGTAGTATAGGCGGGCCCACTCTTTACAATGAGCAGTTCTTC. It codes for CASSIGGPTLYNEQFF.

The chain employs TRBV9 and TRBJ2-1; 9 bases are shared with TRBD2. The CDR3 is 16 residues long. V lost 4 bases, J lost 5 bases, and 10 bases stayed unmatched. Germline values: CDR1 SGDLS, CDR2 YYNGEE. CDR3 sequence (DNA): TGTGCCAGCAGCCGATTAGCGGGAGTCGAAAACAATGAGCAGTTCTTC. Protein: CASSRLAGVENNEQFF.

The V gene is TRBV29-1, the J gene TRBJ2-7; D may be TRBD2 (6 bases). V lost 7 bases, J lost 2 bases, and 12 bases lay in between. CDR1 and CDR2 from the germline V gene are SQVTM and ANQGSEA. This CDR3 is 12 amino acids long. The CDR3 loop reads CSARGGTYEQYF. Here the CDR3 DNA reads TGCAGCGCCCGGGGCGGGACCTACGAGCAGTACTTC.

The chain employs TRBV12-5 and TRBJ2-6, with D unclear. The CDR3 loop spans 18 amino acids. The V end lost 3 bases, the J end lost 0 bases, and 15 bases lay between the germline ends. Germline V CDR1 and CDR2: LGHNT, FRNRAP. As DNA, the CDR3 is TGTGCTAGTGGTTTCGCGTCTTCTTTTAACTCTGGGGCCAACGTCCTGACTTTC. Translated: CASGFASSFNSGANVLTF.

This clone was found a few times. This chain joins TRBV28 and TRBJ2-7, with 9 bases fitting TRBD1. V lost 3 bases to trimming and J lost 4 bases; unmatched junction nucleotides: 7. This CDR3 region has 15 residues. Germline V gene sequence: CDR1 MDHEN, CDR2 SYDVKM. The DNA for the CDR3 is TGTGCCAGCAGTTTCCTCGGAGGGACAGGGTACGAGCAGTACTTC. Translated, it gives CASSFLGGTGYEQYF.

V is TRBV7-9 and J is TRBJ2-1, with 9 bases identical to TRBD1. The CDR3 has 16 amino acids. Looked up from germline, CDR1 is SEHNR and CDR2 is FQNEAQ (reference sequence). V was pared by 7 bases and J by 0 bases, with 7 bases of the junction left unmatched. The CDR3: CASTPDRGSSYNEQFF. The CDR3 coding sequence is TGTGCCAGCACTCCGGACAGGGGTAGCTCCTACAATGAGCAGTTCTTC. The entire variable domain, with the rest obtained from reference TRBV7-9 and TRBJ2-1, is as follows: DTGVSQNPRHKITKRGQNVTFRCDPISEHNRLYWYRQTLGQGPEFLTYFQNEAQLEKSRLLSDRFSAERPKGSFSTLEIQRTEQGDSAMYLCASTPDRGSSYNEQFFGPGTRLTVL.

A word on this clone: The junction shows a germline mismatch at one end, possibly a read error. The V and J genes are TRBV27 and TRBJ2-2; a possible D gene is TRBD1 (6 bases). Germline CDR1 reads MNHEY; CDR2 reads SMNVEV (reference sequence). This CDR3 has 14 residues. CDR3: CASRDSRRSGEPFF. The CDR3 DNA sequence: TGTGCCAGCAGGGACAGTCGGAGGTCCGGGGAGCCGTTTTTT.

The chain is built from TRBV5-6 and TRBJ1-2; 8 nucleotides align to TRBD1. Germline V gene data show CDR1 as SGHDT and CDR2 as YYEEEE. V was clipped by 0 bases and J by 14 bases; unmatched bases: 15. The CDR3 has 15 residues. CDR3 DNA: TGTGCCAGCAGCTTGGATAACAGGGGGAGGAGGGGGTCGACCTTC. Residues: CASSLDNRGRRGSTF. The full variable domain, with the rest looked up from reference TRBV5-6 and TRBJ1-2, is DAGVTQSPTHLIKTRGQQVTLRCSPKSGHDTVSWYQQALGQGPQFIFQYYEEEERQRGNFPDRFSGHQFPNYSSELNVNALLLGDSALYLCASSLDNRGRRGSTFGSGTRLTVV.

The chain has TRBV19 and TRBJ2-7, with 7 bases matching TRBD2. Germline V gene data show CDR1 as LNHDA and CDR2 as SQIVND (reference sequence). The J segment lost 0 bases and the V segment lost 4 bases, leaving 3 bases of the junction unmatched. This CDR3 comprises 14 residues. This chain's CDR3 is CASSRGGTSYEQYF. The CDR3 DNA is TGTGCCAGTAGTAGGGGGGGGACCTCCTACGAGCAGTACTTC.

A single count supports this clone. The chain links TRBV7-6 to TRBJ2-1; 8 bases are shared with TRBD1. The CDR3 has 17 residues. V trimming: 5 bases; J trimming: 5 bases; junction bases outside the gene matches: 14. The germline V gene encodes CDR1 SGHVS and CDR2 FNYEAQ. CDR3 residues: CASSRSDRGWLNNEQFF. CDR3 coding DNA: TGTGCCAGCAGCCGCTCCGACAGGGGCTGGCTGAACAATGAGCAGTTCTTC.

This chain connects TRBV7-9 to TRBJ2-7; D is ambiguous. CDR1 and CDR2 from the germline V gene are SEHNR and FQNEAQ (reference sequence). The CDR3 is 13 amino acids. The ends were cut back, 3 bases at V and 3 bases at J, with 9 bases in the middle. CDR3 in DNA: TGTGCCAGCAGCTTGAACACCGTCTACGAGCAGTACTTC. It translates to CASSLNTVYEQYF.

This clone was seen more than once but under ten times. The CDR3 region has the DNA TGTGCCAGCTCACCACCTCCGGGGAAGGCTTTCTTT. It specifies CASSPPPGKAFF. This chain uses TRBV18 with TRBJ1-1; D is ambiguous. Germline-derived CDR1 and CDR2 are KGHSH and LQKENI. The CDR3 length is 12 residues. Trimming pared 0 bases from V and 11 bases from J, leaving 10 bases between.

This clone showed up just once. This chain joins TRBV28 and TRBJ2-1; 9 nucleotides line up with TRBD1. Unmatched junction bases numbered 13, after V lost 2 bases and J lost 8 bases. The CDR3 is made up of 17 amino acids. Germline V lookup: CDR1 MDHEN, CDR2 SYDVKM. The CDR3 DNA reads TGTGCCAGCAGTTTAGATCACAGGGGGCTAGCTCTCTATGAGCAGTTCTTC. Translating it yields CASSLDHRGLALYEQFF.

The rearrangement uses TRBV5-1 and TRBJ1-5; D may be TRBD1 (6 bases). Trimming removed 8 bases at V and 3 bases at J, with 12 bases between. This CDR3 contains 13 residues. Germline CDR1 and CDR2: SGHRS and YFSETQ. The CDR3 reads CARVGANNQPQHF. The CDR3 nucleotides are TGCGCCAGGGTGGGGGCGAACAATCAGCCCCAGCATTTT.

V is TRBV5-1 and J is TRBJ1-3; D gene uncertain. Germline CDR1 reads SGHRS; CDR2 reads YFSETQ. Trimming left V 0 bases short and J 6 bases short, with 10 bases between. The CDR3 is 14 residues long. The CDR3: CASSLARGSNTIYF. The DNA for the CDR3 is TGCGCCAGCAGCTTGGCCCGGGGTTCAAACACCATATATTTT.

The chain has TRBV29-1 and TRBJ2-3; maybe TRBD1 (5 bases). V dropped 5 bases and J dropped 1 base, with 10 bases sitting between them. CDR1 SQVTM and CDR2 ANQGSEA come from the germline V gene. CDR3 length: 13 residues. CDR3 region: CSVPGPRTDTQYF. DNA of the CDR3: TGCAGCGTTCCAGGGCCTCGCACAGATACGCAGTATTTT.

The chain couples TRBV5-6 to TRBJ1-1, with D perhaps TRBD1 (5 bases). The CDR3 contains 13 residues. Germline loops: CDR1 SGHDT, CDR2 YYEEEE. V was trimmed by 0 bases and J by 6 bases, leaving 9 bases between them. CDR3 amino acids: CASSLAAGPEAFF. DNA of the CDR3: TGTGCCAGCAGCTTGGCCGCAGGGCCTGAAGCTTTCTTT.